This is a list of T cell receptor beta chains from one sample in a study of T cells in Graves' hyperthyroidism and ophthalmopathy. TCRdb re-derived calls from the multiplex PCR reads in MiXCR, one entry per CDR3 protein. In the table there are approximately 700,000 distinct CDR3 sequences, 45% of which are singletons. Sequences were obtained from peripheral blood or thyroid tissue (not recorded which). These receptors were taken from an adult man with Graves' disease, either hyperthyroidism or ophthalmopathy (not recorded which). Each CDR3 is given with its conserved first and last residue. The D gene is left open where the match is weak. Where a row states a size, it is once, few, many or the class of an expanded clone; other rows omit it.

D: -
V: TRBV11-1
length: 15
J: TRBJ1-4
size: once
DNA: TGTGCCAGCAGCGTGGTTCAGGGACTCAATGAAAAACTGTTTTTT
CDR3: CASSVVQGLNEKLFF

D: -
V: TRBV11-1
length: 13
J: TRBJ1-5
size: few
DNA: TGTGCCAGCAGCTTAATGAGAAATCAGCCCCAGCATTTT
CDR3: CASSLMRNQPQHF

D: -
V: TRBV5-1
length: 15
J: TRBJ1-5
size: few
DNA: TGCGCCAGCAGCGTGGCGGGAGGTCCCAATCAGCCCCAGCATTTT
CDR3: CASSVAGGPNQPQHF

D: TRBD1
V: TRBV7-2
length: 15
J: TRBJ1-2
size: many
DNA: TGTGCCAGCAGTTTCCCTGGGACAGGGGGCGATGGCTACACCTTC
CDR3: CASSFPGTGGDGYTF

D: TRBD2
V: TRBV14
length: 14
J: TRBJ2-5
size: many
DNA: TGTGCCAGCAGCCAAGCTAGCGGCCAAGAGACCCAGTACTTC
CDR3: CASSQASGQETQYF

D: -
V: TRBV7-2
length: 16
J: TRBJ1-3
size: -
DNA: TGTGCCAGCAGCTTAGAGCCCAGGGGTTCCGGAAACACCATATATTTT
CDR3: CASSLEPRGSGNTIYF

D: -
V: TRBV7-6
length: 15
J: TRBJ1-5
size: -
DNA: TGTGCCAGCAGCCCTGACCAGGGAAGCAATCAGCCCCAGCATTTT
CDR3: CASSPDQGSNQPQHF

D: TRBD1
V: TRBV2
length: 17
J: TRBJ1-2
size: -
DNA: TGTGCCAGCAGTGATTTATTCCGGGACAGGGGGCTCTATGGCTACACCTTC
CDR3: CASSDLFRDRGLYGYTF

D: -
V: TRBV14
length: 13
J: TRBJ1-6
size: many
DNA: TGTGCCAGCAGCCTGACAGCCAACTCACCCCTCCACTTT
CDR3: CASSLTANSPLHF

D: TRBD1
V: TRBV7-2
length: 16
J: TRBJ1-5
size: -
DNA: TGTGCCAGCAGCTTAGCGGGACAGACCATGGATCAGCCCCAGCATTTT
CDR3: CASSLAGQTMDQPQHF

D: -
V: TRBV7-9
length: 15
J: TRBJ2-7
size: many
DNA: TGTGCCAGCAGCAGACCCCGACAGAAGACCTACGAGCAGTACTTC
CDR3: CASSRPRQKTYEQYF

D: -
V: TRBV7-2
length: 14
J: TRBJ1-4
size: -
DNA: TGTGCCAGCAGCTCTCGACAGGAACTCGGAAAACTGTTTTTT
CDR3: CASSSRQELGKLFF

D: TRBD1
V: TRBV7-8
length: 15
J: TRBJ2-6
size: -
DNA: TGTGCCAGCAGCTTGGGGGGGACAGGGGCCAACGCGCTGACTTTC
CDR3: CASSLGGTGANALTF

D: TRBD2
V: TRBV7-8
length: 19
J: TRBJ2-5
size: -
DNA: TGTGCCAGCAGCTTACTGGGGGGCAGCGGGGGCACCTGGACGGAGACCCAGTACTTC
CDR3: CASSLLGGSGGTWTETQYF

D: -
V: TRBV12-3/TRBV12-4
length: 13
J: TRBJ1-2
size: many
DNA: TGTGCCAGCAGACCCCAGGCGGGCTATGGCTACACCTTC
CDR3: CASRPQAGYGYTF

D: TRBD1
V: TRBV7-9
length: 14
J: TRBJ2-3
size: -
DNA: TGTGCCTCTCGGTCGACAGGGGCGACAGATACGCAGTATTTT
CDR3: CASRSTGATDTQYF

D: TRBD2
V: TRBV9
length: 16
J: TRBJ2-2
size: -
DNA: TGTGCCAGCAGCGTACTGACTAGCGGGTTATCCGGGGAGCTGTTTTTT
CDR3: CASSVLTSGLSGELFF

D: -
V: TRBV20-1
length: 14
J: TRBJ1-3
size: -
DNA: TGCAGTGCTAGCTTTGGGGGATCCGGAAACACCATATATTTT
CDR3: CSASFGGSGNTIYF

D: -
V: TRBV7-3
length: 13
J: TRBJ2-5
size: once
DNA: TGTGCCAGCAGCGTAACTGCGAATCAGCCCCAGTACTTC
CDR3: CASSVTANQPQYF

D: TRBD1
V: TRBV11-1
length: 14
J: TRBJ2-7
size: -
DNA: TGTGCCAGCAGCTTGTTCCAGGGGGACTACGAGCAGTACTTC
CDR3: CASSLFQGDYEQYF

D: -
V: TRBV28
length: 13
J: TRBJ1-1
size: few
DNA: TGTGCCAGCAGTTTTGGGTTAGGACGGGAAGCTTTCTTT
CDR3: CASSFGLGREAFF

D: -
V: TRBV10-3
length: 14
J: TRBJ1-6
size: once
DNA: TGTGCCAGCAGTCGGGGGGCGTATGACTCACCCCTCCACTTT
CDR3: CASSRGAYDSPLHF

D: TRBD1
V: TRBV7-8
length: 16
J: TRBJ2-5
size: many
DNA: TGTGCCAGCAGCCCGCGGGACAGGGGGTTCCAAGAGACCCAGTACTTC
CDR3: CASSPRDRGFQETQYF

D: -
V: TRBV7-9
length: 16
J: TRBJ1-1
size: -
DNA: TGTGCCAGCAGCTTTCCGGGTCGGGAGTGGAACACTGAAGCTTTCTTT
CDR3: CASSFPGREWNTEAFF

D: -
V: TRBV6-5
length: 12
J: TRBJ1-3
size: -
DNA: TGTGCCATCAGTTACTCGTCTGGAACCATATATTTT
CDR3: CAISYSSGTIYF

D: -
V: TRBV7-9
length: 11
J: TRBJ2-5
size: -
DNA: TGTGCCAGCAGCTTTCGACAGACCCAGTACTTC
CDR3: CASSFRQTQYF

D: TRBD1
V: TRBV9
length: 15
J: TRBJ1-1
size: -
DNA: TGTGCCAGCAGCGCCGGGACAGGGGGGAACACTGAAGCTTTCTTT
CDR3: CASSAGTGGNTEAFF

D: -
V: TRBV7-9
length: 13
J: TRBJ1-4
size: few
DNA: TGTGCCAGCAGCCTAGGCGGTCTTGAAAAACTGTTTTTT
CDR3: CASSLGGLEKLFF

D: TRBD1
V: TRBV29-1
length: 12
J: TRBJ1-2
size: -
DNA: TGCAGCTTGTACGGACAGGGGGCTGGCTACACCTTC
CDR3: CSLYGQGAGYTF

D: TRBD2
V: TRBV2
length: 15
J: TRBJ2-7
size: many
DNA: TGTGCCAGCAGTGTTGAGCGGGGGGCCGAGGACGAGCAGTACTTC
CDR3: CASSVERGAEDEQYF

D: -
V: TRBV4-3
length: 15
J: TRBJ1-4
size: -
DNA: TGCGCCAGCAGCCAAGTCTTTGCGACTAATGAAAAACTGTTTTTT
CDR3: CASSQVFATNEKLFF

D: -
V: TRBV15
length: 16
J: TRBJ1-6
size: many
DNA: TGTGCCACCAGCAGAGATCCCGGGGACCGGAATTCACCCCTCCACTTT
CDR3: CATSRDPGDRNSPLHF

D: -
V: TRBV9
length: 14
J: TRBJ2-7
size: few
DNA: TGTGCCAGCAGCTGGGGGGCCCACTCCTACGAGCAGTACTTC
CDR3: CASSWGAHSYEQYF